One sample yielded the 23 T cell receptor beta chains listed below, sequenced in a study of memory CD4+ T cells and cytomegalovirus serostatus (dated by TCRdb to about 2019). A FACSAria II was used to sort memory CD4+ T cells, defined as single viable CD3+CD4+CD8-CD45RO+ cells. Library generation was performed with the immunoSEQ multiplex PCR assay. Not all clones reach the TCRdb copy of this immuneACCESS table, which keeps in-frame sequences only. Checked studies attribute under half of the gap to unresolved V genes and leave the rest unexplained. The sample table contains around 41,000 clones; only one count was recorded for about 79% of them. Roughly 6.7% of the sample is held by the ten biggest clonotypes. The source material was memory CD4+ T cells from blood. These receptors were obtained from an adult in good health and CMV-seronegative.

This rearrangement joins TRBV6-5 to TRBJ2-2; the D is unclear. The CDR3 sequence is 13 residues long. Trimming removed 2 bases from V and 6 bases from J, with 7 bases in between. The germline V gene encodes CDR1 MNHEY and CDR2 SVGAGI. DNA for the CDR3: TGTGCCAGCAGTTACAGGGTGGCCGGGGAGCTGTTTTTT. Its translation is CASSYRVAGELFF.

The rearrangement joins TRBV12-5 to TRBJ1-2, with no clear D. Germline assignment: CDR1 LGHNT and CDR2 FRNRAP. The CDR3 totals 11 residues. The CDR3 here is CASPIQVGYTF. DNA of the CDR3: TGTGCCTCTCCCATACAAGTAGGCTACACCTTC.

The chain employs TRBV4-3 and TRBJ2-7, with TRBD1 matching 9 bases. The CDR3 extends over 14 amino acids. Germline V CDR1 and CDR2: LGHNA, YSLEER. Trimming took 3 bases from V and 2 from J; bases not matched to a gene: 2. The CDR3 loop is CASSQRTGAYEQYF. The CDR3 region has the DNA TGCGCCAGCAGCCAGAGGACAGGGGCCTACGAGCAGTACTTC.

This chain joins TRBV29-1 and TRBJ2-1, with 11 nucleotides matching TRBD2. Germline V gene lookup returns CDR1 SQVTM and CDR2 ANQGSEA. Trimming removed 5 bases from V and 9 bases from J; junction bases left unmatched: 6. The CDR3 extends over 13 amino acids. The CDR3 reads CSVIAGGQGEQFF. CDR3 coding DNA: TGCAGCGTTATAGCGGGAGGGCAAGGTGAGCAGTTCTTC.

CDR3 protein: CASRPPRGEGHETQYF. Written as DNA, the CDR3 is TGTGCCAGCAGACCTCCGAGGGGTGAGGGGCATGAGACCCAGTACTTC. The chain uses TRBV7-9 and TRBJ2-5; D possibly uses TRBD1 or TRBD2 (5 bases each). The CDR3 totals 16 residues. Germline loops: CDR1 SEHNR, CDR2 FQNEAQ (reference sequence). V was cut by 6 bases and J by 5 bases, with 22 bases left in between. Complete variable domain (other parts from reference TRBV7-9 and TRBJ2-5): DTGVSQNPRHKITKRGQNVTFRCDPISEHNRLYWYRQTLGQGPEFLTYFQNEAQLEKSRLLSDRFSAERPKGSFSTLEIQRTEQGDSAMYLCASRPPRGEGHETQYFGPGTRLLVL.

The V gene is TRBV5-1, the J gene TRBJ2-6, with 7 bases aligning to TRBD1. V trimming: 3 bases; J trimming: 0 bases; junction bases outside the gene matches: 12. This CDR3 has 19 residues. Germline V gene data show CDR1 as SGHRS and CDR2 as YFSETQ. CDR3 DNA: TGCGCCAGCAGCTCTGACAGGGAAGAAGCCCTCTCTGGGGCCAACGTCCTGACTTTC. This gives the protein CASSSDREEALSGANVLTF.

A single count supports this clone. The genes are TRBV5-8 and TRBJ1-3, with D tentatively TRBD1 (6 bases). CDR1 and CDR2 from the germline V gene are SGHTS and YDEGEE. This CDR3 has 14 amino acids. V gave up 4 bases and J gave up 2 bases, with 10 bases separating them. As DNA, the CDR3 is TGTGCCAGCAGCAGGGGGGAAGCTGGAAACACCATATATTTT. Encoded protein: CASSRGEAGNTIYF.

The gene calls are TRBV7-2 and TRBJ2-5; D may correspond to TRBD1 or TRBD2 (5 bases each). The CDR3 loop spans 13 amino acids. V lost 5 bases to trimming and J lost 3 bases, with 10 bases between them. Germline CDR1 and CDR2: SGHTA and FQGNSA. The CDR3 loop reads CASSMRGEETQYF. CDR3 in DNA: TGTGCCAGCAGCATGAGGGGTGAAGAGACCCAGTACTTC.

This chain links TRBV19 with TRBJ1-5, with a tentative D call TRBD1 (5 bases). V dropped 6 bases and J dropped 3 bases, with 18 bases sitting between them. There are 16 residues in the CDR3. Germline V gene data show CDR1 as LNHDA and CDR2 as SQIVND (reference sequence). The CDR3 nucleotides are TGTGCCAGTAGGAGACAATTGTGGGACCACAATCAGCCCCAGCATTTT. Protein product: CASRRQLWDHNQPQHF. Variable domain in full (rest from reference TRBV19 and TRBJ1-5): DGGITQSPKYLFRKEGQNVTLSCEQNLNHDAMYWYRQDPGQGLRLIYYSQIVNDFQKGDIAEGYSVSREKKESFPLTVTSAQKNPTAFYLCASRRQLWDHNQPQHFGDGTRLSIL.

The rearrangement joins TRBV4-2 to TRBJ2-2, with 8 nucleotides matching TRBD2. The CDR3 is 17 residues long. Germline CDR1 is LGHNA and CDR2 is YNFKEQ. V shed 3 bases, J shed 4 bases, and the junction held 10 bases outside the gene matches. DNA for the CDR3: TGTGCCAGCAGCCAGGGTGGGCTAGCGGGCACCACCGGGGAGCTGTTTTTT. It yields the protein CASSQGGLAGTTGELFF.

The chain employs TRBV7-8 and TRBJ2-5; 7 nucleotides align to TRBD1. Per germline, CDR1 SGHVS and CDR2 FQNEAQ. This CDR3 has 14 amino acids. With 5 bases clipped from V and 2 bases from J, the junction kept 5 bases outside the gene matches. The CDR3 DNA reads as TGTGCCAGCAGCCAGGGACAGATACAAGAGACCCAGTACTTC. It is translated as CASSQGQIQETQYF.

Note on this clone: Other DNA sequences of this sample code for an identical CDR3. The chain combines TRBV11-3 with TRBJ2-3; D unclear. CDR3 length: 13 residues. Trimming left V 3 bases short and J 4 bases short, with 8 bases between. Germline V gene sequence: CDR1 SGHNT, CDR2 YENEEA. The CDR3 region has the DNA TGTGCCAGCAGCTTCCGTGACCCAGATACGCAGTATTTT. Translated: CASSFRDPDTQYF.

The rearrangement uses TRBV7-8 and TRBJ1-3; 8 bases are a match to TRBD1. V lost 5 bases to trimming and J lost 4 bases; unmatched junction nucleotides: 10. Germline V CDR1 and CDR2: SGHVS, FQNEAQ. This CDR3 region has 16 residues. The CDR3 DNA reads TGTGCCAGCAGCCAGGGGCGGACAGGGCTAGGAAACACCATATATTTT. Translation gives CASSQGRTGLGNTIYF.

The chain couples TRBV20-1 to TRBJ2-5; unclear D gene. The CDR3 has 10 amino acids. Germline V gene lookup returns CDR1 DFQATT and CDR2 SNEGSKA (reference sequence). With 5 bases removed from V and 3 bases from J, the gap between germline ends came to 4 bases. The CDR3 sequence is CSAAKETQYF. DNA of the CDR3: TGCAGTGCTGCCAAAGAGACCCAGTACTTC.

The chain links TRBV19 to TRBJ2-7; no clear D gene. Deletions cut 7 bases from V and 6 bases from J, with 13 bases between. Germline CDR1 is LNHDA and CDR2 is SQIVND (reference sequence). The CDR3 extends over 12 amino acids. The CDR3: CASKEALGEQYF. The CDR3 DNA reads as TGTGCCAGTAAAGAAGCGTTAGGCGAGCAGTACTTC.

This chain uses TRBV5-1 with TRBJ2-1, with D unclear. Germline CDR1 SGHRS, CDR2 YFSETQ. This CDR3 region has 15 residues. Trimming removed 0 bases at V and 2 bases at J, with 9 bases between. CDR3 loop: CASSLEPGAYNEQFF. The CDR3 DNA reads TGCGCCAGCAGCTTGGAACCTGGGGCCTACAATGAGCAGTTCTTC. The full variable domain, with the rest looked up from reference TRBV5-1 and TRBJ2-1, is KAGVTQTPRYLIKTRGQQVTLSCSPISGHRSVSWYQQTPGQGLQFLFEYFSETQRNKGNFPGRFSGRQFSNSRSEMNVSTLELGDSALYLCASSLEPGAYNEQFFGPGTRLTVL.

This rearrangement joins TRBV2 to TRBJ2-1; D is unresolved. This CDR3 region has 13 residues. Germline V gene data show CDR1 as SNHLY and CDR2 as FYNNEI. V lost 1 base, J lost 2 bases, and 3 bases lay in between. CDR3 sequence reads: CASSEGPYNEQFF. The CDR3 DNA is TGTGCCAGCAGTGAAGGGCCCTACAATGAGCAGTTCTTC. Drawing the rest from reference TRBV2 and TRBJ2-1, the complete variable domain is EPEVTQTPSHQVTQMGQEVILRCVPISNHLYFYWYRQILGQKVEFLVSFYNNEISEKSEIFDDQFSVERPDGSNFTLKIRSTKLEDSAMYFCASSEGPYNEQFFGPGTRLTVL.

This chain connects TRBV6-5 to TRBJ2-2; 7 nucleotides line up with TRBD1. Germline lookup yields CDR1 MNHEY and CDR2 SVGAGI. Trimming cost V 9 bases and J 4 bases; bases outside gene matches: 8. The CDR3 has 14 residues. The CDR3 DNA reads as TGTGCCAGTAGGTTGGGACAGAGCACCGGGGAGCTGTTTTTT. Encoded protein: CASRLGQSTGELFF.

The V call is TRBV6-5, the J call TRBJ2-7; a weak D match, TRBD1 (5 bases). The CDR3 runs 15 residues. Germline assignment: CDR1 MNHEY and CDR2 SVGAGI. The germline V and J ends were trimmed by 6 bases and 4 bases, with 19 bases remaining between them. The CDR3 sequence: CASSPQGRLPYEQYF. In nucleotides, the CDR3 is TGTGCCAGCAGCCCGCAGGGCCGCCTCCCGTACGAGCAGTACTTC.

The chain couples TRBV5-1 to TRBJ2-5, with 11 bases aligning to TRBD2. V was clipped by 1 base and J by 4 bases; unmatched bases: 15. Germline CDR1 reads SGHRS; CDR2 reads YFSETQ. This CDR3 comprises 19 residues. The CDR3 loop reads CASSLFASTSGIGRETQYF. The CDR3 DNA reads TGCGCCAGCAGCTTGTTCGCCTCGACTAGCGGGATAGGTAGAGAGACCCAGTACTTC.

In its sample, this clone ranks as medium-sized. The chain uses TRBV30 and TRBJ2-7; D is unclear. The CDR3 extends over 13 amino acids. From germline, CDR1 is GTSNPN and CDR2 SVGIG (reference sequence). Between the trimmed V and J ends, which lost 0 bases and 3 bases, there was a span of 9 bases. The CDR3 DNA reads as TGTGCCTGGAGTGTAGCCCCTTACTACGAGCAGTACTTC. Its translation: CAWSVAPYYEQYF.

The CDR3 sequence is CASSLSTPGQIGNTIYF. The CDR3 region has the DNA TGCGCCAGCAGCTTGTCGACCCCGGGACAGATTGGAAACACCATATATTTT. The gene calls are TRBV5-1 and TRBJ1-3; 7 bases align to TRBD1. The V and J ends lost 1 base and 3 bases, in that order; junction bases with no gene match: 10. The CDR3 extends over 17 amino acids. Germline assignment: CDR1 SGHRS and CDR2 YFSETQ.

The chain uses TRBV19 and TRBJ2-3, with D tentatively TRBD2 (6 bases). CDR1 LNHDA and CDR2 SQIVND come from the germline V gene (reference sequence). Trimming took off 3 bases at V and 0 bases at J, with 10 bases between the two ends. The CDR3 has 15 residues. CDR3 protein: CASSIWGESTDTQYF. The CDR3, as DNA: TGTGCCAGTAGTATTTGGGGGGAGAGCACAGATACGCAGTATTTT.